The entry below gives a single TCR beta chain sequence along with its context. Profiling relied on immunoSEQ multiplex PCR, and the TCRdb table lists in-frame clones only, not all of them. The sample records about 260,000 clones, over 80% being singletons. The data are from a study of blood T cell repertoires in COVID-19. Participants spanned ages about 18 to 100 years and resided in 20 to 25 US areas. Individuals in the exposed group had encountered a COVID-19 case within 2 weeks preceding study entry. Trimming took 2 bases from V and 4 from J, leaving 11 bases between them. The V gene's germline CDR1 is WSHSY and CDR2 SAAADI. The CDR3 totals 14 residues.

The chain links TRBV10-2 to TRBJ1-1; D gene uncertain. Material for sequencing was PBMCs or T cells enriched from blood (not recorded which). The sequence came from a man aged 50 to 60 who had been exposed to COVID-19. The CDR3 DNA reads as TGCGCCAGCAGTGAGGCGGGTAGGGCCACTGAAGCTTTCTTT. It codes for CASSEAGRATEAFF.